This TCR beta chain comes out of a study of blood T cell repertoires in COVID-19. The CDR3 length is 15 residues. Trimming shortened V by 5 bases and J by 6 bases, and 18 bases separated the two germline ends. Looked up from germline, CDR1 is SGHNT and CDR2 is YYREEE (reference sequence). Assay: immunoSEQ multiplex PCR; the TCRdb copy retains only in-frame clones and omits some. The data show approximately 100,000 clones, roughly 80% seen once. The gene calls are TRBV5-4 and TRBJ2-1; no definite D call. The origin of this receptor is a man aged 55 to 69 with acute or convalescent COVID-19. Sequencing was performed on peripheral blood. The CDR3 region has the DNA TGTGCCAGCAGTTCAGAATTCAGAAGTGGCAATGAGCAGTTCTTC. This sequence encodes CASSSEFRSGNEQFF.